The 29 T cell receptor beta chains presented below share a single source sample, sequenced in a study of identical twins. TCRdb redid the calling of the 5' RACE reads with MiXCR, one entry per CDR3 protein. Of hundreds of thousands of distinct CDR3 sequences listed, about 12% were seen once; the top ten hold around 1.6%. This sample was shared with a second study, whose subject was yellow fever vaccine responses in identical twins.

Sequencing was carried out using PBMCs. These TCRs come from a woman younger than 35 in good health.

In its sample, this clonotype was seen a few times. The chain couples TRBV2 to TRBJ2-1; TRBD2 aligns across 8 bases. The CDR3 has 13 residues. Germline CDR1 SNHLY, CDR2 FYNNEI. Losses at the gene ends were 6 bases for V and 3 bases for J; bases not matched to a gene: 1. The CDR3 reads CASSTSGYNEQFF. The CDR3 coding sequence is TGTGCCAGCAGCACTAGCGGCTACAATGAGCAGTTCTTC.

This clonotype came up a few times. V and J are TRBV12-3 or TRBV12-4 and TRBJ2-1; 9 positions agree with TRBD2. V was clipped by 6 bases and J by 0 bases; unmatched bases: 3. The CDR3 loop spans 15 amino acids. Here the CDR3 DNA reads TGTGCCAGCAGGGCGGGGGGGAACTCCTACAATGAGCAGTTCTTC. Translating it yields CASRAGGNSYNEQFF.

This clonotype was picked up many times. Here the CDR3 DNA reads TGTGCCACCAGTAAGGTCGGTTCCTACGAGCAGTACTTC. Translation gives CATSKVGSYEQYF. This chain uses TRBV24-1 with TRBJ2-7; D not certain. CDR3 length equals 13 residues. V dropped 6 bases and J dropped 1 base, with 9 bases sitting between them. Looked up from germline, CDR1 is KGHDR and CDR2 is SFDVKD.

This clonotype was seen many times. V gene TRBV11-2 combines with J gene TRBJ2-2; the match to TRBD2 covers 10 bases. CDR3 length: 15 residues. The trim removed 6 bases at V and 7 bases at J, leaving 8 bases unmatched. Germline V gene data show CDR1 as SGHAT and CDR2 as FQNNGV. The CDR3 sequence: CASRPGTSVFGELFF. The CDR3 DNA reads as TGTGCCAGCAGACCCGGGACTAGCGTGTTCGGGGAGCTGTTTTTT.

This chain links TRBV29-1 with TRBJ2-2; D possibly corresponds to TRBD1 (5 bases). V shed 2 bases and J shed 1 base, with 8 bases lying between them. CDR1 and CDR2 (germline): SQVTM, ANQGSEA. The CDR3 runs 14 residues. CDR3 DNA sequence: TGCAGCGTTGAACTCGGACAGAACACCGGGGAGCTGTTTTTT. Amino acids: CSVELGQNTGELFF.

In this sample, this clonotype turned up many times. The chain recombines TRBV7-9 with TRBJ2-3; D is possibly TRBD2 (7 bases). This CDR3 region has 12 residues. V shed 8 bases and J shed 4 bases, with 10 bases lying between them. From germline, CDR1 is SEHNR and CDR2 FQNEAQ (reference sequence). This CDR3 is CASRGAADTQYF. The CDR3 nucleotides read TGTGCCAGCCGGGGGGCCGCAGATACGCAGTATTTT.

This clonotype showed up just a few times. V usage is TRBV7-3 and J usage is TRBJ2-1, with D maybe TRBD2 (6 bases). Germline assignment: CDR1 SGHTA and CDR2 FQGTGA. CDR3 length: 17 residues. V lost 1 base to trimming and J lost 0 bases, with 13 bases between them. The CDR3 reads CASSLRLVGISYNEQFF. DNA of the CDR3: TGTGCCAGCAGCTTAAGACTAGTGGGAATCTCCTACAATGAGCAGTTCTTC.

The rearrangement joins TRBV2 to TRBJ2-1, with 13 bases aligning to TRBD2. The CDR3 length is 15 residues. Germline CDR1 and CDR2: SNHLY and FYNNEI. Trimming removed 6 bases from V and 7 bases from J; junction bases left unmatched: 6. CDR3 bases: TGTGCCAGCAGGCGGACTAGCGGGAGCTCTAATGAGCAGTTCTTC. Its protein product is CASRRTSGSSNEQFF. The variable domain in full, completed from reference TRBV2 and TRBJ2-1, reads EPEVTQTPSHQVTQMGQEVILRCVPISNHLYFYWYRQILGQKVEFLVSFYNNEISEKSEIFDDQFSVERPDGSNFTLKIRSTKLEDSAMYFCASRRTSGSSNEQFFGPGTRLTVL.

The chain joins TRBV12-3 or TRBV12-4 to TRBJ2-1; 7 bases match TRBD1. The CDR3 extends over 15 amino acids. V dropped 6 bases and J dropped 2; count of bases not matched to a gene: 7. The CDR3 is CASSTLGTAYNEQFF. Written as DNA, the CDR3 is TGTGCCAGCAGCACCCTCGGGACAGCCTACAATGAGCAGTTCTTC.

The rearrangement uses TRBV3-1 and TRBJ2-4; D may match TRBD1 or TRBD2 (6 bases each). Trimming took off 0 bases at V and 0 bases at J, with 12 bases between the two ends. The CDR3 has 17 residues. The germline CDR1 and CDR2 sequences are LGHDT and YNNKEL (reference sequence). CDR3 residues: CASSQERGPLAKNIQYF. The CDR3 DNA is TGTGCCAGCAGCCAAGAACGGGGGCCCTTAGCCAAAAACATTCAGTACTTC.

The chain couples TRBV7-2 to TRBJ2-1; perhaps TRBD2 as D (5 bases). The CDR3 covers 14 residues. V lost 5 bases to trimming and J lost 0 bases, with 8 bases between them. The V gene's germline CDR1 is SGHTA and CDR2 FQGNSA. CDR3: CASSPDYSYNEQFF. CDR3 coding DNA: TGTGCCAGCAGCCCTGACTACTCCTACAATGAGCAGTTCTTC.

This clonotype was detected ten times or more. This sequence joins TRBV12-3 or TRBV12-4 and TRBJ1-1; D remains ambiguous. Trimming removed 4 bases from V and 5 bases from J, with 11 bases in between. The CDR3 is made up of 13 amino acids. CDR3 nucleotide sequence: TGTGCCAGCAGTTCTTACGGCGAAACTGAAGCTTTCTTT. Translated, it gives CASSSYGETEAFF.

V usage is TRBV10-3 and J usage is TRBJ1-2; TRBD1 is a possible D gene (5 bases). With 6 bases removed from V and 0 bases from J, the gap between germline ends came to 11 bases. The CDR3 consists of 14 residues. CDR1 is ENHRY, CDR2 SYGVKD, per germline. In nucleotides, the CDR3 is TGTGCCATCAGGGGGCAGGAAGCTAACTATGGCTACACCTTC. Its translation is CAIRGQEANYGYTF.

CDR3 nucleotides: TGCGCCAGCAGCTTGTCGACAGGAACAGCCTACAATGAGCAGTTCTTC. Translation: CASSLSTGTAYNEQFF. The genes are TRBV5-1 and TRBJ2-1; possibly TRBD1 for D (6 bases). The germline gives CDR1 SGHRS, CDR2 YFSETQ. CDR3 length: 16 amino acids. V lost 1 base and J 2 bases, leaving 13 bases between the germline ends.

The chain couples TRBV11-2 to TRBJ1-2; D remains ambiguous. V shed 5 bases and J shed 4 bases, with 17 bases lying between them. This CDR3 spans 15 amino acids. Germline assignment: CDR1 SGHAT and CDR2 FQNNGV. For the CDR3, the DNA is TGTGCCAGCAGCCCCTTTACGCGGGGATTCTATGGCTACACCTTC. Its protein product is CASSPFTRGFYGYTF.

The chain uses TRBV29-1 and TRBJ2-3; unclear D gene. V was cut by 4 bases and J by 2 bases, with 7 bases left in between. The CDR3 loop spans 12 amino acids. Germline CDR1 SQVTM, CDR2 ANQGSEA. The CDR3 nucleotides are TGCAGCGTTGTCAGGAACACAGATACGCAGTATTTT. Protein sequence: CSVVRNTDTQYF.

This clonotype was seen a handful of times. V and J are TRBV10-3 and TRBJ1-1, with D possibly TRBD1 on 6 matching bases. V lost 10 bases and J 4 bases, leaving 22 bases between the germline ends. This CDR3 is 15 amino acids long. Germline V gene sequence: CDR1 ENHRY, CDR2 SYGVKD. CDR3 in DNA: TGTGCCACCAGGGTAGGGGGTACCTTGATCACTGAAGCTTTCTTT. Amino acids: CATRVGGTLITEAFF.

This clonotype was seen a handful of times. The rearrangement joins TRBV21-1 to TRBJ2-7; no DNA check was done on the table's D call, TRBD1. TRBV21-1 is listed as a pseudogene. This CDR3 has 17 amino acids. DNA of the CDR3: TGTGCCAGCAGTCAACTCGGGGGCGGGAGTATCTCCTACGAGCAGTACTTC. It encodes CASSQLGGGSISYEQYF.

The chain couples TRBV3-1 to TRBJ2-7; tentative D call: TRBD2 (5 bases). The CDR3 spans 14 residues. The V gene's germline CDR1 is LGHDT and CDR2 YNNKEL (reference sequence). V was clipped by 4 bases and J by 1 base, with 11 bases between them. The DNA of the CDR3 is TGTGCCAGCAGCCGGAGCGGAGATTCCTACGAGCAGTACTTC. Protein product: CASSRSGDSYEQYF.

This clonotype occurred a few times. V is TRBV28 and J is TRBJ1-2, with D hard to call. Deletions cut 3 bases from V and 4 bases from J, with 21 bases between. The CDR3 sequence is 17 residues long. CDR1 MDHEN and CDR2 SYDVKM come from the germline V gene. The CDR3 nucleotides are TGTGCCAGCAGTTTGAGTTCCGGGAAAAAACGACTCTATGGCTACACCTTC. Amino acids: CASSLSSGKKRLYGYTF.

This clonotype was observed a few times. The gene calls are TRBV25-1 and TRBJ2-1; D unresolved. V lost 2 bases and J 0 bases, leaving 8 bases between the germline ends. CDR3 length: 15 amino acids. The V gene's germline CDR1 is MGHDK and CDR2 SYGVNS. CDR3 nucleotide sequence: TGTGCCAGCAGTGAAACCGGACCCTCCTACAATGAGCAGTTCTTC. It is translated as CASSETGPSYNEQFF.

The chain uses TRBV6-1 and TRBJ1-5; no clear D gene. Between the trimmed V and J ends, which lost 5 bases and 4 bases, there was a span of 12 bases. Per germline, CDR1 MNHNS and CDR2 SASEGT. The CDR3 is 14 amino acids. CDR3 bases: TGTGCCAGCAGTATCCGGTTGGGGAATCAGCCCCAGCATTTT. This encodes CASSIRLGNQPQHF.

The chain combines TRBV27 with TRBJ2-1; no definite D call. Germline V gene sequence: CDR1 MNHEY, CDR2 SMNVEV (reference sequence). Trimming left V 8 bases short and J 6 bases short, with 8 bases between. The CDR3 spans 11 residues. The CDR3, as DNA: TGTGCCAGCGGTATTCCCAATGAGCAGTTCTTC. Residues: CASGIPNEQFF.

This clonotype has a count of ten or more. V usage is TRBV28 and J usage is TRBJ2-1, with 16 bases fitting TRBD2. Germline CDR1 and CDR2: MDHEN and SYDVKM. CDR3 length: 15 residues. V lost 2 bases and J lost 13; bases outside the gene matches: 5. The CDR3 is CASSLGGLAGGSQFF. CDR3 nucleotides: TGTGCCAGCAGTTTAGGGGGACTAGCGGGAGGGTCTCAGTTCTTC.

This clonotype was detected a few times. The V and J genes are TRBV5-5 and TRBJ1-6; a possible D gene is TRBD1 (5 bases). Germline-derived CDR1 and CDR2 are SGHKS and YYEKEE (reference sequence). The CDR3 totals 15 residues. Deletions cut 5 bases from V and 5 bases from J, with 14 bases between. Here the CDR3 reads CASRQGELNNSPLHF. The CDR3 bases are TGTGCCAGCAGGCAGGGCGAACTTAATAATTCACCCCTCCACTTT.

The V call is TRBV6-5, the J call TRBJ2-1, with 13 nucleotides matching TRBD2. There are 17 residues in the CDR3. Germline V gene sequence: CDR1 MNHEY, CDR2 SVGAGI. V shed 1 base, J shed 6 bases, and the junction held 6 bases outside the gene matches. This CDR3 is CASSYLRTSGRPNEQFF. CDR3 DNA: TGTGCCAGCAGTTACTTGAGGACTAGCGGGAGACCCAATGAGCAGTTCTTC.

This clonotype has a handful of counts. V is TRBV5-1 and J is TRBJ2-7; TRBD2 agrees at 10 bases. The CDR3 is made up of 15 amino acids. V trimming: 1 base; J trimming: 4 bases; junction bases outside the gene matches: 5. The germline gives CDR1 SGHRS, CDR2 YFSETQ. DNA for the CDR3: TGCGCCAGCAGCTTGAGCTCTAGCGGGAGATACGAGCAGTACTTC. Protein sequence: CASSLSSSGRYEQYF.

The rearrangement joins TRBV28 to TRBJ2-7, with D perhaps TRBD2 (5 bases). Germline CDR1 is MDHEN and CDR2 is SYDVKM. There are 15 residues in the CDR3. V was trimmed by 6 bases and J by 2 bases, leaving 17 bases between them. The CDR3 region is CASRPHGSSTYEQYF. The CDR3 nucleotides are TGTGCCAGCAGGCCTCATGGGTCTAGCACCTACGAGCAGTACTTC.

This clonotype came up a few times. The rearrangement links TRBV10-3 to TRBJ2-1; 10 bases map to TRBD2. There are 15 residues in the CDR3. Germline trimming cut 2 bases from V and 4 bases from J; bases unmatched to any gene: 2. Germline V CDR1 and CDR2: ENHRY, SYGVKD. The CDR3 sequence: CAISEGLAVYNEQFF. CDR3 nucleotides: TGTGCCATCAGTGAGGGACTAGCGGTTTACAATGAGCAGTTCTTC.